These 2 T cell receptor beta chains share one sample of origin, sequenced in a study of PD-1 and CTLA-4 blockade in melanoma. The data were produced by immunoSEQ multiplex PCR, yet TCRdb's version contains in-frame clones alone and is incomplete. This sample has around 32,000 clones, with around 90% found just once. The source was CD8+ T cells from peripheral blood, collected before anti-PD-1 treatment. These receptors were obtained from a human donor with melanoma.

The chain employs TRBV11-2 and TRBJ1-1; D call uncertain. The V gene's germline CDR1 is SGHAT and CDR2 FQNNGV. Trimming took off 10 bases at V and 0 bases at J, with 12 bases between the two ends. The CDR3 contains 13 residues. In nucleotides, the CDR3 is TGTGCCACGAGAAGGGAGCTGAACACTGAAGCTTTCTTT. Translation: CATRRELNTEAFF. The full variable domain, rest sourced from reference TRBV11-2 and TRBJ1-1, is EAGVAQSPRYKIIEKRQSVAFWCNPISGHATLYWYQQILGQGPKLLIQFQNNGVVDDSQLPKDRFSAERLKGVDSTLKIQPAKLEDSAVYLCATRRELNTEAFFGQGTRLTVV.

This sequence joins TRBV27 and TRBJ1-2; TRBD1 agrees at 9 bases. CDR1 is MNHEY, CDR2 SMNVEV, per germline (reference sequence). This CDR3 contains 16 residues. V trimming: 5 bases; J trimming: 4 bases; junction bases outside the gene matches: 11. The CDR3, as DNA: TGTGCCAGCAGTAAGATTACAGGGGGCCGAAGCTATGGCTACACCTTC. Protein sequence: CASSKITGGRSYGYTF.